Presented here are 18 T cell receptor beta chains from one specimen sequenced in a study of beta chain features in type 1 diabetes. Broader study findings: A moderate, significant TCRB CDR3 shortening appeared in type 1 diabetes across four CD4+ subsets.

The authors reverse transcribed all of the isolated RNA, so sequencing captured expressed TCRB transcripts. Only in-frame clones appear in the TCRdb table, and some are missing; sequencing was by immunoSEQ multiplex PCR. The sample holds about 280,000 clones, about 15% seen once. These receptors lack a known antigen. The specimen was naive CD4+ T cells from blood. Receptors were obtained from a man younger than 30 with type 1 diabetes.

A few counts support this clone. The chain's CDR3 is CASSTRDRGSNEQFF. The CDR3 region has the DNA TGTGCCAGCTCAACCCGGGACAGGGGCTCCAATGAGCAGTTCTTC. This chain connects TRBV18 to TRBJ2-1, with TRBD1 matching 10 bases. The CDR3 spans 15 residues. The V and J ends lost 5 bases and 6 bases, in that order; junction bases with no gene match: 7. Germline CDR1 reads KGHSH; CDR2 reads LQKENI.

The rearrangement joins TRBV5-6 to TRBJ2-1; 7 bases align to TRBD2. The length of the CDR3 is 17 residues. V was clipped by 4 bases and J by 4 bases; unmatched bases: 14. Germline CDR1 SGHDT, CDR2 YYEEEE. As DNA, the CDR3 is TGTGCCAGCAGCGTACCCTTGGCGGGGGTCCAATACAATGAGCAGTTCTTC. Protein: CASSVPLAGVQYNEQFF.

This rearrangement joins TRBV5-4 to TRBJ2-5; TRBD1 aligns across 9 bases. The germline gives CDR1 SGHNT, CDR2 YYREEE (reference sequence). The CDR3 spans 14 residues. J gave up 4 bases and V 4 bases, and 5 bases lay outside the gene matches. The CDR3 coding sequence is TGTGCCAGCAGCCAAACAGGGGGCGTAGAGACCCAGTACTTC. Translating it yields CASSQTGGVETQYF.

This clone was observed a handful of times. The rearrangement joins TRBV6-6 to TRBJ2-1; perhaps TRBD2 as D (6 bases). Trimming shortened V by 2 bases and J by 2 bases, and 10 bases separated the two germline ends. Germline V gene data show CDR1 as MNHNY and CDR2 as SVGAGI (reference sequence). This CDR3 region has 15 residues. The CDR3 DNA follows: TGTGCCAGCAGTTACCGCCCGGGGGCCTACAATGAGCAGTTCTTC. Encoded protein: CASSYRPGAYNEQFF.

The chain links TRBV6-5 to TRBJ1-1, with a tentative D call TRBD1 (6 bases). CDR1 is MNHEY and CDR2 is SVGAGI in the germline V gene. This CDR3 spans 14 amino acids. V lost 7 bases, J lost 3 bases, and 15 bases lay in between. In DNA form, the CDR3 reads TGTGCCAGCACACTAGGACCAGGGGACACTGAAGCTTTCTTT. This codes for CASTLGPGDTEAFF.

This CDR3 is CASSVAGQFKNIQYF. The CDR3 bases are TGTGCCAGCAGTGTGGCAGGCCAATTCAAAAACATTCAGTACTTC. The chain couples TRBV2 to TRBJ2-4; D remains ambiguous. Germline CDR1 reads SNHLY; CDR2 reads FYNNEI. V was shortened by 4 bases and J by 3 bases, with 13 bases between the two germline ends. The CDR3 is made up of 15 amino acids.

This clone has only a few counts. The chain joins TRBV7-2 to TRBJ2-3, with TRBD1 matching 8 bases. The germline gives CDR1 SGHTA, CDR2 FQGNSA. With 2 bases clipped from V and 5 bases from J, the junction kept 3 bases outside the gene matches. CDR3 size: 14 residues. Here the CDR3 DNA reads TGTGCCAGCAGCTTACAGGGGGCAGGAGATACGCAGTATTTT. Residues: CASSLQGAGDTQYF.

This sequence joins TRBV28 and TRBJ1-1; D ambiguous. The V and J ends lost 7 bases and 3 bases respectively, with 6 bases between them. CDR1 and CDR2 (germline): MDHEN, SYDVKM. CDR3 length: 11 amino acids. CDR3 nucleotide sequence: TGTGCCAGCACCCGAGACACTGAAGCTTTCTTT. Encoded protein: CASTRDTEAFF.

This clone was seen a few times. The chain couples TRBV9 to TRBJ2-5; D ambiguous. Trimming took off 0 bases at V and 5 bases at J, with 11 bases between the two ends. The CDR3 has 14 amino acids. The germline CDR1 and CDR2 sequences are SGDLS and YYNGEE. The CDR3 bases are TGTGCCAGCAGCGTAGCTGGGCCCAGCGAGACCCAGTACTTC. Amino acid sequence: CASSVAGPSETQYF.

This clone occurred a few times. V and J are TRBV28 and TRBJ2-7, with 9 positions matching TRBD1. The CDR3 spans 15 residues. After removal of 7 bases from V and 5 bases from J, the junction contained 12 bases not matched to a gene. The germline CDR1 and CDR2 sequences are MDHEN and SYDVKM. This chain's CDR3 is CASNGPGTGSNEQYF. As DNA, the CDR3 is TGTGCCAGCAACGGACCCGGGACAGGGAGCAACGAGCAGTACTTC.

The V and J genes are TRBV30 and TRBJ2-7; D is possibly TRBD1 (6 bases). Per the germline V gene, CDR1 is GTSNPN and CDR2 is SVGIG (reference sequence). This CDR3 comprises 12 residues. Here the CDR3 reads CAMGAAGYEQYF. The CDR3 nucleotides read TGTGCGATGGGGGCGGCTGGATACGAGCAGTACTTC.

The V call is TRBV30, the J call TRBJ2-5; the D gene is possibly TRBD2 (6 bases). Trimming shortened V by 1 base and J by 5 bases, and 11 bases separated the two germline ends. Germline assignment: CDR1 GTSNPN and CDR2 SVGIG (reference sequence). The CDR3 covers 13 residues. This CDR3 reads CAWSASGRETQYF. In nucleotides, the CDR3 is TGTGCCTGGAGTGCCTCTGGGAGGGAGACCCAGTACTTC.

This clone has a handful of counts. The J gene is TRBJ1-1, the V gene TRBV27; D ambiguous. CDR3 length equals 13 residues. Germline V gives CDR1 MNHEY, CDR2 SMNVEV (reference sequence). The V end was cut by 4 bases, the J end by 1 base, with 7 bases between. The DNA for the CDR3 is TGTGCCAGCAGTTGGCAAAAGAACACTGAAGCTTTCTTT. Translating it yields CASSWQKNTEAFF.

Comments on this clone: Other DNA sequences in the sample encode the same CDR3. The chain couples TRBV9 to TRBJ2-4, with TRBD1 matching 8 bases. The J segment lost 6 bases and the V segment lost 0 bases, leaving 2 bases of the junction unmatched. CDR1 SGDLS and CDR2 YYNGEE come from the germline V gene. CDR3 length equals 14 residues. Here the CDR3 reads CASSVEQGGNIQYF. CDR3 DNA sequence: TGTGCCAGCAGCGTAGAACAGGGGGGAAACATTCAGTACTTC.

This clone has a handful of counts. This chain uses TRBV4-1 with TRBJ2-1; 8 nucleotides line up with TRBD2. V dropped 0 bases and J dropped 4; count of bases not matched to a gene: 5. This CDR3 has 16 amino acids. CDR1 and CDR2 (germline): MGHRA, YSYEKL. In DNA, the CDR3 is TGCGCCAGCAGCCAAGACCGGCGGGGGGTATACAATGAGCAGTTCTTC. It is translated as CASSQDRRGVYNEQFF.

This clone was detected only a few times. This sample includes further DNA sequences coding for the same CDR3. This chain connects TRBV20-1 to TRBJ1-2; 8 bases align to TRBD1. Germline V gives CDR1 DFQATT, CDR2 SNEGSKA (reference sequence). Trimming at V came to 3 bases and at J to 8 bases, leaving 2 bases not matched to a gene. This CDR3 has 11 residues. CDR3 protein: CSARDRDGYTF. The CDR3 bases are TGCAGTGCTAGGGACAGGGACGGCTACACCTTC.

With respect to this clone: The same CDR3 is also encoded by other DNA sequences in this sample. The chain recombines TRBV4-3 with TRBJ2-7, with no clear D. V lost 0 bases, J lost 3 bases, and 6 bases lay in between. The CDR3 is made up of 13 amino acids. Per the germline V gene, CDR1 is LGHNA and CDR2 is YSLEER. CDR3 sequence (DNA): TGCGCCAGCAGCCAAGACACTCGCTACGAGCAGTACTTC. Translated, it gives CASSQDTRYEQYF.

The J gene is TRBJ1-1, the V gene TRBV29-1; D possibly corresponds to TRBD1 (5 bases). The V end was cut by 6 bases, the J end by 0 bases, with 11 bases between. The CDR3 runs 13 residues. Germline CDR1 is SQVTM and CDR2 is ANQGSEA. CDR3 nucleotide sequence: TGCAGCGTCCAAGGCAGGGTGAACACTGAAGCTTTCTTT. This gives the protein CSVQGRVNTEAFF.